These 15 T cell receptor beta chains originate from one sample sequenced in a study of T cells in Graves' hyperthyroidism and ophthalmopathy. Amplified TCR beta CDR3 regions derived from RNA transcripts. A first-round RT-PCR of the TCR CDR3 used the HTBI primer set. TCRdb independently ran MiXCR on the multiplex PCR reads; one entry per CDR3 protein. The sample lists approximately 380,000 distinct CDR3 sequences, over 12% occurring once. Sample: blood. The receptor set was obtained from a man aged 50 or older with Graves' ophthalmopathy.

The sample holds a few counts of this clonotype. The rearrangement uses TRBV28 and TRBJ1-2; D unclear. The V end was cut by 4 bases, the J end by 5 bases, with 14 bases between. CDR3 length: 14 residues. CDR1 is MDHEN, CDR2 SYDVKM, per germline. CDR3 region: CASSSSGMGYGYTF. The CDR3 region has the DNA TGTGCCAGCAGTTCTTCCGGGATGGGGTATGGCTACACCTTC.

To note about this clonotype: An end of the junction differs from the germline gene, which may be a read error. V and J are TRBV19 and TRBJ2-7; TRBD1 matches 10 bases. CDR1 is LNHDA, CDR2 SQIVND, per germline (reference sequence). The CDR3 sequence is 16 residues long. CDR3: CASSVDRGPDPYEQYF. CDR3 DNA sequence: TGTGCCAGTAGTGTAGACAGGGGGCCGGACCCCTACGAGCAGTACTTC.

This sequence joins TRBV6-1 and TRBJ1-2; perhaps TRBD1 as D (6 bases). Per the germline V gene, CDR1 is MNHNS and CDR2 is SASEGT. V lost 5 bases, J lost 2 bases, and 12 bases lay in between. The CDR3 has 14 residues. The CDR3 DNA reads TGTGCCAGCAGTCAACTAGGACAGAACTATGGCTACACCTTC. Translation gives CASSQLGQNYGYTF.

To note about this clonotype: One base away lies a much larger clone, so this may be a sequencing read error. The rearrangement links TRBV7-2 to TRBJ2-5, with TRBD2 matching over 8 bases. The CDR3 consists of 18 residues. Germline values: CDR1 SGHTA, CDR2 FQGNSA. The CDR3 DNA reads TGTGCCAGCAGCTTAAGCACTAGCGGCTCGATGTACCAAGAGACCAAGTACTTC. Its translation is CASSLSTSGSMYQETKYF.

This clonotype was counted ten times or more. The chain joins TRBV20-1 to TRBJ2-7; D not certain. V was cut by 6 bases and J by 6 bases, with 18 bases left in between. The CDR3 has 13 amino acids. Germline-derived CDR1 and CDR2 are DFQATT and SNEGSKA (reference sequence). CDR3 sequence (DNA): TGCAGTGCACGGCTCCTAGTAGCCGGCGAGCAGTACTTC. Protein product: CSARLLVAGEQYF.

Many counts were recorded for this clonotype. The chain is built from TRBV20-1 and TRBJ2-1, with D possibly called TRBD1 or TRBD2 (5 bases each). V was cut by 5 bases and J by 0 bases, with 11 bases left in between. Germline lookup yields CDR1 DFQATT and CDR2 SNEGSKA (reference sequence). This CDR3 is built from 14 residues. The CDR3 loop is CSASGTGSYNEQFF. In nucleotides, the CDR3 is TGCAGTGCTTCCGGGACCGGCTCCTACAATGAGCAGTTCTTC.

This clonotype was observed at least ten times. The chain carries TRBV28 and TRBJ2-7; D might be TRBD1 (6 bases). Germline CDR1 reads MDHEN; CDR2 reads SYDVKM. The CDR3 length is 15 residues. Trimming stripped 6 bases from V and 0 bases from J, with 15 bases between. The CDR3 region has the DNA TGTGCCAGCAGGGCGAGGACAGCGGACTCCTACGAGCAGTACTTC. This codes for CASRARTADSYEQYF.

This rearrangement joins TRBV20-1 to TRBJ2-1; 9 positions agree with TRBD2. Losses at the gene ends were 3 bases for V and 8 bases for J; bases not matched to a gene: 11. CDR1 and CDR2 (germline): DFQATT, SNEGSKA (reference sequence). The CDR3 has 15 residues. For the CDR3, the DNA is TGCAGTGCTAGGACACCGGGACTAGCTAGGGATGAGCAGTTCTTC. Protein product: CSARTPGLARDEQFF.

Many counts were recorded for this clonotype. V is TRBV4-1 and J is TRBJ2-1; 7 nucleotides align to TRBD2. Germline V gives CDR1 MGHRA, CDR2 YSYEKL. The CDR3 is made up of 14 amino acids. V shed 4 bases and J 6 bases; nucleotides not matched to a gene: 6. The DNA of the CDR3 is TGCGCCAGCAGCCGGGGGGGGTCACTCAATGAGCAGTTCTTC. Encoded protein: CASSRGGSLNEQFF.

In its sample, this clonotype was seen many times. The chain uses TRBV28 and TRBJ2-7, with D possibly called TRBD1 or TRBD2 (6 bases each). This CDR3 contains 14 residues. Germline CDR1 and CDR2: MDHEN and SYDVKM. V gave up 6 bases and J gave up 2 bases, with 14 bases separating them. For the CDR3, the DNA is TGTGCCAGCAGAGGGGGACTTGTCCCCTACGAGCAGTACTTC. This codes for CASRGGLVPYEQYF.

This clonotype was picked up many times. The J gene is TRBJ2-7, the V gene TRBV11-1; D not resolved. This CDR3 is 13 amino acids long. CDR1 SGHAT and CDR2 FQDESV come from the germline V gene (reference sequence). V lost 7 bases to trimming and J lost 6 bases, with 16 bases between them. The CDR3 DNA is TGTGCCAGCACCAGAGCTGCAAAATTCGAGCAGTACTTC. Translation: CASTRAAKFEQYF.

This clonotype was picked up many times. The V gene is TRBV12-3 or TRBV12-4, the J gene TRBJ2-3; the match to TRBD2 covers 11 bases. CDR3 length: 16 amino acids. V lost 3 bases to trimming and J lost 5 bases; unmatched junction nucleotides: 7. Written as DNA, the CDR3 is TGTGCCAGCAGTTTTCAACTAGCGGGAGTAATAGATACGCAGTATTTT. Its translation is CASSFQLAGVIDTQYF.

This clonotype occurred many times. The genes are TRBV18 and TRBJ1-1; 9 nucleotides agree with TRBD1. Germline lookup yields CDR1 KGHSH and CDR2 LQKENI. V lost 4 bases to trimming and J lost 4 bases; unmatched junction nucleotides: 10. This CDR3 is 16 amino acids long. This CDR3 reads CASSRNRDRDTTEAFF. CDR3 nucleotides: TGTGCCAGCTCACGTAACCGGGACAGGGACACCACTGAAGCTTTCTTT.

This clonotype was detected only a few times. The chain links TRBV27 to TRBJ2-1; 12 bases are a match to TRBD2. The ends lost 10 bases at V and 6 bases at J; junction bases unmatched: 7. The CDR3 runs to 14 residues. Germline V lookup: CDR1 MNHEY, CDR2 SMNVEV (reference sequence). The CDR3 reads CATQLAGGPNEQFF. In DNA form, the CDR3 reads TGTGCCACCCAGCTAGCGGGAGGGCCCAATGAGCAGTTCTTC.

As for this clonotype: A read error may be the cause here, since a much bigger clone is one base away. The chain couples TRBV11-3 to TRBJ2-5, with a possible D match to TRBD2 (6 bases). The CDR3 consists of 12 residues. Per germline, CDR1 SGHNT and CDR2 YENEEA. Between the trimmed V and J ends, which lost 11 bases and 5 bases, there was a span of 15 bases. The CDR3 loop is CACGAASETQYF. The CDR3 DNA reads as TGTGCCTGCGGGGCTGCGTCTGAGACCCAGTACTTC.